The 19 T cell receptor beta chains below all came from one sample that was sequenced in a study of blood T cell repertoires in COVID-19. Data came from immunoSEQ multiplex PCR; TCRdb stores just in-frame clones and leaves some out. The sample has around 250,000 clones, 75% to 90% seen once. The sample taken for sequencing was PBMCs or T cells enriched from blood (not recorded which). All receptors derive from a woman in her 50s who had recovered from COVID-19.

The chain joins TRBV9 to TRBJ1-1, with D possibly matching TRBD1 (6 bases). The CDR3 is made up of 14 amino acids. V lost 1 base and J 2 bases, leaving 9 bases between the germline ends. The germline V gene has CDR1 SGDLS and CDR2 YYNGEE. The CDR3 DNA sequence: TGTGCCAGCAGCGTATTACAGGGAAACACTGAAGCTTTCTTT. It encodes CASSVLQGNTEAFF. The entire variable domain, with the rest obtained from reference TRBV9 and TRBJ1-1, is as follows: DSGVTQTPKHLITATGQRVTLRCSPRSGDLSVYWYQQSLDQGLQFLIQYYNGEERAKGNILERFSAQQFPDLHSELNLSSLELGDSALYFCASSVLQGNTEAFFGQGTRLTVV.

J is TRBJ2-2 and V is TRBV7-2, with 9 bases that match TRBD1. CDR1 is SGHTA and CDR2 is FQGNSA in the germline V gene. The V and J ends lost 5 bases and 1 base, in that order; junction bases with no gene match: 8. The CDR3 covers 17 residues. For the CDR3, the DNA is TGTGCCAGCAGCCCCGAGCTGGGACAGGGGAACACCGGGGAGCTGTTTTTT. It specifies CASSPELGQGNTGELFF.

The rearrangement links TRBV4-2 to TRBJ2-5; 9 nucleotides match TRBD1. J gave up 5 bases and V 4 bases, and 14 bases lay outside the gene matches. The germline gives CDR1 LGHNA, CDR2 YNFKEQ. The CDR3 is 17 residues long. The CDR3, as DNA: TGTGCCAGCAGCCGAGGGACAGGGATTATGAGTCGGGAGACCCAGTACTTC. Amino acids: CASSRGTGIMSRETQYF.

The chain carries TRBV9 and TRBJ2-4, with TRBD2 identical over 7 bases. Germline-derived CDR1 and CDR2 are SGDLS and YYNGEE. V trimming: 3 bases; J trimming: 2 bases; junction bases outside the gene matches: 17. This CDR3 spans 19 amino acids. CDR3 region: CASSASSFGGGTTKNIQYF. CDR3 in DNA: TGTGCCAGCAGCGCGTCAAGCTTTGGCGGGGGTACGACCAAAAACATTCAGTACTTC.

The chain has TRBV5-1 and TRBJ2-1; D perhaps matches TRBD2 (6 bases). The CDR3 length is 16 residues. Germline CDR1 and CDR2: SGHRS and YFSETQ. V gave up 7 bases and J gave up 5 bases, with 22 bases separating them. CDR3 protein: CASHDGGSTLNNEQFF. In DNA, the CDR3 is TGCGCCAGCCATGATGGGGGGAGCACGCTAAACAATGAGCAGTTCTTC.

This clone was detected only a few times. The chain recombines TRBV4-1 with TRBJ1-6; 8 bases are a match to TRBD1. Germline CDR1 and CDR2: MGHRA and YSYEKL. V lost 2 bases to trimming and J lost 11 bases; unmatched junction nucleotides: 11. The length of the CDR3 is 16 residues. CDR3 residues: CASSQFPGQAVTPLHF. In nucleotides, the CDR3 is TGCGCCAGCAGCCAATTTCCGGGACAGGCCGTGACACCCCTCCACTTT.

This clone was detected a few times. The V and J genes are TRBV2 and TRBJ2-2; D may be TRBD1 (6 bases). The CDR3 loop spans 15 amino acids. Germline CDR1 and CDR2: SNHLY and FYNNEI. V was pared by 6 bases and J by 4 bases, with 15 bases between. The CDR3 DNA sequence: TGTGCCAGCAGCGCCGGGACACGAATCACCGGGGAGCTGTTTTTT. This translates into CASSAGTRITGELFF.

This clone appeared once. This chain links TRBV4-1 with TRBJ2-7; 7 bases agree with TRBD1. CDR1 and CDR2 (germline): MGHRA, YSYEKL. Trimming took 4 bases from V and 3 from J; bases not matched to a gene: 9. This CDR3 region has 15 residues. In DNA, the CDR3 is TGCGCCAGCAGCCGTAGCGTAGACAGGGTCTACGAGCAGTACTTC. This encodes CASSRSVDRVYEQYF.

The chain combines TRBV19 with TRBJ1-2, with 8 bases aligning to TRBD1. The CDR3 is 15 residues long. Trimming removed 6 bases from V and 0 bases from J; junction bases left unmatched: 6. Germline lookup yields CDR1 LNHDA and CDR2 SQIVND (reference sequence). CDR3 nucleotides: TGTGCCAGTAGGGTAGGGACAGGTACTAACTATGGCTACACCTTC. This sequence encodes CASRVGTGTNYGYTF.

The J gene is TRBJ1-1, the V gene TRBV11-1; D unclear. The CDR3 covers 13 residues. Germline loops: CDR1 SGHAT, CDR2 FQDESV (reference sequence). Between the trimmed V and J ends, which lost 3 bases and 2 bases, there was a span of 7 bases. CDR3 sequence reads: CASSFHRNTEAFF. In DNA, the CDR3 is TGTGCCAGCAGCTTCCACAGAAACACTGAAGCTTTCTTT.

This clone occurred once. The genes are TRBV19 and TRBJ2-4, with 9 nucleotides matching TRBD2. The CDR3 has 16 residues. The germline V gene has CDR1 LNHDA and CDR2 SQIVND (reference sequence). Trimming at V came to 7 bases and at J to 2 bases, leaving 9 bases not matched to a gene. CDR3 region: CASTRVAGATKNIQYF. In nucleotides, the CDR3 is TGTGCCAGTACCCGGGTAGCGGGAGCAACCAAAAACATTCAGTACTTC.

The chain carries TRBV5-4 and TRBJ2-7; possibly TRBD2 for D (7 bases). V was trimmed by 0 bases and J by 5 bases, leaving 15 bases between them. Per the germline V gene, CDR1 is SGHNT and CDR2 is YYREEE (reference sequence). The CDR3 is made up of 15 amino acids. CDR3 sequence reads: CASSLDRGAHNEQYF. The CDR3, as DNA: TGTGCCAGCAGCTTGGACCGGGGGGCGCATAACGAGCAGTACTTC.

V is TRBV7-9 and J is TRBJ2-2; D gene ambiguous. The germline V and J ends were trimmed by 2 bases and 7 bases, with 11 bases remaining between them. Germline V gene sequence: CDR1 SEHNR, CDR2 FQNEAQ (reference sequence). The CDR3 is 14 amino acids. As DNA, the CDR3 is TGTGCCAGCAGCTTACGTTCCGCTAGCGGGGAGCTGTTTTTT. Encoded protein: CASSLRSASGELFF.

This rearrangement joins TRBV6-4 to TRBJ2-1, with no clear D. Germline V gene lookup returns CDR1 MRHNA and CDR2 SNTAGT. With 1 base removed from V and 3 bases from J, the gap between germline ends came to 4 bases. This CDR3 region has 13 residues. The chain's CDR3 is CASSDFNYNEQFF. The CDR3 coding sequence is TGTGCCAGCAGTGACTTTAACTACAATGAGCAGTTCTTC.

This clone has just a few counts. The gene calls are TRBV28 and TRBJ1-1, with D tentatively TRBD1 (5 bases). Germline V gene data show CDR1 as MDHEN and CDR2 as SYDVKM. V lost 2 bases and J lost 1, with 8 bases in between. The CDR3 consists of 14 residues. This chain's CDR3 is CASSLPQGNTEAFF. The DNA of the CDR3 is TGTGCCAGCAGTTTACCCCAGGGGAACACTGAAGCTTTCTTT. The full variable domain, in which reference TRBV28 and TRBJ1-1 provide the parts outside the CDR3, is DVKVTQSSRYLVKRTGEKVFLECVQDMDHENMFWYRQDPGLGLRLIYFSYDVKMKEKGDIPEGYSVSREKKERFSLILESASTNQTSMYLCASSLPQGNTEAFFGQGTRLTVV.

This rearrangement joins TRBV6-4 to TRBJ1-2; no clear D gene. From germline, CDR1 is MRHNA and CDR2 SNTAGT. V gave up 5 bases and J gave up 4 bases, with 14 bases separating them. This CDR3 has 14 residues. The CDR3 here is CASSSGGLGYGYTF. CDR3 in DNA: TGTGCCAGCAGTTCCGGAGGGCTTGGCTATGGCTACACCTTC.

V is TRBV2 and J is TRBJ2-2; 8 bases are a match to TRBD1. There are 15 residues in the CDR3. Looked up from germline, CDR1 is SNHLY and CDR2 is FYNNEI. V dropped 6 bases and J dropped 6; count of bases not matched to a gene: 9. CDR3 in amino acids: CASRGRGPHSGELFF. The CDR3 DNA reads as TGTGCCAGCAGGGGCAGGGGGCCTCATTCCGGGGAGCTGTTTTTT.

This chain uses TRBV5-5 with TRBJ2-2; perhaps TRBD2 as D (6 bases). Germline CDR1 SGHKS, CDR2 YYEKEE (reference sequence). The CDR3 is made up of 17 amino acids. The V end was cut by 1 base, the J end by 3 bases, with 16 bases between. CDR3 in amino acids: CASSLYPGGGDTGELFF. DNA of the CDR3: TGTGCCAGCAGCTTGTATCCGGGCGGAGGGGACACCGGGGAGCTGTTTTTT.

The rearrangement links TRBV5-1 to TRBJ2-7, with a possible D match to TRBD2 (5 bases). The length of the CDR3 is 12 residues. V was clipped by 4 bases and J by 5 bases, with 10 bases between them. The V gene's germline CDR1 is SGHRS and CDR2 YFSETQ. CDR3 DNA sequence: TGCGCCAGCAGCCGGTGGCGGGACGAGCAGTACTTC. Amino acid sequence: CASSRWRDEQYF. The full variable domain, rest sourced from reference TRBV5-1 and TRBJ2-7, is KAGVTQTPRYLIKTRGQQVTLSCSPISGHRSVSWYQQTPGQGLQFLFEYFSETQRNKGNFPGRFSGRQFSNSRSEMNVSTLELGDSALYLCASSRWRDEQYFGPGTRLTVT.